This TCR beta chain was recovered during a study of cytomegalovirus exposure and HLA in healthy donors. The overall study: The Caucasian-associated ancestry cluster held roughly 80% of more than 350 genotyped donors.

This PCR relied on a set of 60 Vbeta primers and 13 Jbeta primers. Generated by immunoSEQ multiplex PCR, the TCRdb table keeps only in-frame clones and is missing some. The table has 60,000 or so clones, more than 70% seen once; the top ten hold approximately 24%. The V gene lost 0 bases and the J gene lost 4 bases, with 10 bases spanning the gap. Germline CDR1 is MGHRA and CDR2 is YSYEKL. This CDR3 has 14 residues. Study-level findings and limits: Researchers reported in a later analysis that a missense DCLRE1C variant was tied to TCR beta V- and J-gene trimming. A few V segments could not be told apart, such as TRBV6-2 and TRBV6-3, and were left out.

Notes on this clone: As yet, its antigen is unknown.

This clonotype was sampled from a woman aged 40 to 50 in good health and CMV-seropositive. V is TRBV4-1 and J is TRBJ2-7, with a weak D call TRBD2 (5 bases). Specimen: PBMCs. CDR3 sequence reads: CASSQDPGLYEQYF. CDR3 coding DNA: TGCGCCAGCAGCCAAGATCCAGGACTTTACGAGCAGTACTTC.